This TCR beta chain appears in the sequencing data of a study of glioma-infiltrating T cells after dendritic cell vaccination. As for the study in general: Patients received autologous tumor lysate-pulsed dendritic cell vaccination between about 2003 and 2013. Patients received three intradermal dendritic cell vaccine injections at biweekly intervals.

Documented time point: after dendritic cell vaccination, including at tumor progression/relapse. Blood PBMC samples: pre-vaccination, two weeks post third vaccination, and at tumor progression. Some clones are missing from TCRdb's copy, which holds only in-frame ones; the method was immunoSEQ multiplex PCR. The table includes more than 85,000 clones, almost 90% detected once. Notes on this clone: What it binds is not known.

The CDR3 loop spans 18 amino acids. CDR1 is SGHKS and CDR2 is YYEKEE in the germline V gene (reference sequence). Trimming took 4 bases from V and 0 from J; bases not matched to a gene: 5. Study outcomes and limitations: Only a small number of patients had complete blood and tumor samples.

The chain has TRBV5-5 and TRBJ2-6; 12 bases line up with TRBD1. The receptor was derived from a human donor with glioblastoma. The starting material was blood, obtained after dendritic cell vaccination. The CDR3 loop reads CASSKPGQGASGANVLTF. DNA of the CDR3: TGTGCCAGCAGCAAACCGGGACAGGGGGCCTCTGGGGCCAACGTCCTGACTTTC.